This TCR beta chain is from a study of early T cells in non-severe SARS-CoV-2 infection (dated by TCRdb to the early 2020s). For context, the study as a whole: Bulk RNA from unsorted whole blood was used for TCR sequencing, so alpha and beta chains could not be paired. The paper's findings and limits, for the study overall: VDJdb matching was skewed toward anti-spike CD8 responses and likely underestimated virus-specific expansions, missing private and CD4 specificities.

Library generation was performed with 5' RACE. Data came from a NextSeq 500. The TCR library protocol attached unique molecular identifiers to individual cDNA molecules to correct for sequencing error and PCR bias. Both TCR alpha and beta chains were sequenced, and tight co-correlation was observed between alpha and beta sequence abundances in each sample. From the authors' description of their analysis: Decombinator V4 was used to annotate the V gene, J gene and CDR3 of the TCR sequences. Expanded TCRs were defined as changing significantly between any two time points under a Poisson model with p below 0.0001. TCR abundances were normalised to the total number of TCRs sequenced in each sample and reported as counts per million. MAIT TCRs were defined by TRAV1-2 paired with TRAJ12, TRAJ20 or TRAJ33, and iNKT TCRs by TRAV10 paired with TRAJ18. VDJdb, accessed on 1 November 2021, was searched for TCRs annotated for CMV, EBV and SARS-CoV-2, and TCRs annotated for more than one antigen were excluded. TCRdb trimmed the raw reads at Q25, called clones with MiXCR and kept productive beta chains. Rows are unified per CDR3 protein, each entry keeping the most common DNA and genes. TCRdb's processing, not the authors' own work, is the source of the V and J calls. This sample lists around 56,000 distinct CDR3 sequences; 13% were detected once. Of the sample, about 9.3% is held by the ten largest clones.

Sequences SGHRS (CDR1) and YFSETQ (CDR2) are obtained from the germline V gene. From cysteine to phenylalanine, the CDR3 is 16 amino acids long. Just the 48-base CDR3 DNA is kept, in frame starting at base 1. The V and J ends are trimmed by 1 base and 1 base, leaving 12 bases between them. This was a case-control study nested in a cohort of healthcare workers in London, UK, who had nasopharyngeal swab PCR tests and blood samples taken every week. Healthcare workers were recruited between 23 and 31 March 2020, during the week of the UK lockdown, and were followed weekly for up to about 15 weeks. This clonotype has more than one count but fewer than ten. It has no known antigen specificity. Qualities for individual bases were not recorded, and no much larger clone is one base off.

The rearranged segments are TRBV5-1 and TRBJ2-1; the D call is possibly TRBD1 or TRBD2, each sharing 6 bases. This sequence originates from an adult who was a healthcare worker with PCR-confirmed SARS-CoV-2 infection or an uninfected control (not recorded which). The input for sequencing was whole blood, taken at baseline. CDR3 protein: CASSLMIGGSYNEQFF. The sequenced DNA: TGCGCCAGCAGCTTGATGATAGGGGGGTCCTACAATGAGCAGTTCTTC.